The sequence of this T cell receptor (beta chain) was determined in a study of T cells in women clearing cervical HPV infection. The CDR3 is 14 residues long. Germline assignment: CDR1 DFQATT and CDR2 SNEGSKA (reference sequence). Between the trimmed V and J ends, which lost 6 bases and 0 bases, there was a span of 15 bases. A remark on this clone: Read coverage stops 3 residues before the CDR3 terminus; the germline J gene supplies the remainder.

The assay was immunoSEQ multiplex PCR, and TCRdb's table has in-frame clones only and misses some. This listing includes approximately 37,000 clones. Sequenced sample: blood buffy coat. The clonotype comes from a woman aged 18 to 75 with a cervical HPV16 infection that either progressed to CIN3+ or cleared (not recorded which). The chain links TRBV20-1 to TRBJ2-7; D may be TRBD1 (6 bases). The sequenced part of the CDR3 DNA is TGCAGTGCCATTCTTGGGGGCAACTCCTACGAG. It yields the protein CSAILGGNSYE. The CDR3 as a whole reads CSAILGGNSYEQYF.